Listed below are T cell receptor beta chains from one sample, sequenced in a study of CD8+ T cells in alopecia areata. Libraries were prepared by immunoSEQ multiplex PCR; TCRdb keeps only in-frame clonotypes and omits some of them. The sample lists 100,000 to 150,000 clones; approximately 49% were seen once. The sequencing used CD8+ T cells sorted from blood, collected at week 0. These receptors were obtained from a human donor with alopecia areata. Both conserved end residues are part of each CDR3. D genes are given only for firm matches. Expanded clones get a size class; other rows say once, few or many, or leave the size out.

J: TRBJ2-1
V: TRBV14
D: -
size: -
CDR3: CASSQVRASEQFF
DNA: TGTGCCAGCAGCCAAGTAAGGGCTTCGGAGCAGTTCTTC

J: TRBJ1-5
V: TRBV5-1
D: -
size: -
CDR3: CASSYDSNQPQHF
DNA: TGCGCCAGCAGCTACGACAGCAATCAGCCCCAGCATTTT

J: TRBJ2-3
V: TRBV5-4
D: TRBD2
size: -
CDR3: CASSQGRLAGGDTQYF
DNA: TGCGCCAGCAGCCAAGGTAGACTAGCGGGGGGAGATACGCAGTATTTT

J: TRBJ1-6
V: TRBV27
D: -
size: -
CDR3: CASSLWGPNSPLHF
DNA: TGTGCCAGCAGTTTATGGGGCCCAAATTCACCCCTCCACTTT

J: TRBJ1-5
V: TRBV19
D: -
size: -
CDR3: CASSINPAGEGNQPQHF
DNA: TGTGCCAGTAGTATTAACCCCGCAGGGGAGGGCAATCAGCCCCAGCATTTT

J: TRBJ2-7
V: TRBV7-6
D: -
size: -
CDR3: CASSLAEHGEQYF
DNA: TGTGCCAGCAGCTTAGCGGAGCACGGCGAGCAGTACTTC

J: TRBJ1-1
V: TRBV7-3
D: -
size: -
CDR3: CASSLDGGTEAFF
DNA: TGTGCCAGCAGCTTAGACGGGGGCACTGAAGCTTTCTTT

J: TRBJ1-1
V: TRBV9
D: -
size: few
CDR3: CASSVGGDTEAFF
DNA: TGTGCCAGCAGCGTAGGAGGGGACACTGAAGCTTTCTTT

J: TRBJ2-7
V: TRBV11-2
D: -
size: -
CDR3: CASSWDPGTVTYEQYF
DNA: TGTGCCAGCAGCTGGGACCCCGGGACGGTTACCTACGAGCAGTACTTC

J: TRBJ2-7
V: TRBV9
D: -
size: once
CDR3: CASRSTVYEQYF
DNA: TGTGCCAGCAGATCCACCGTGTACGAGCAGTACTTC

J: TRBJ1-5
V: TRBV6-5
D: -
size: few
CDR3: CASSFTGSQPQHF
DNA: TGTGCCAGCAGTTTTACAGGCTCTCAGCCCCAGCATTTT

J: TRBJ2-5
V: TRBV27
D: -
size: -
CDR3: CASSLSTGFGETQYF
DNA: TGTGCCAGCAGTTTATCGACGGGGTTTGGGGAGACCCAGTACTTC

J: TRBJ1-4
V: TRBV7-9
D: TRBD1
size: few
CDR3: CASSLPGTGNEKLFF
DNA: TGTGCCAGCAGTTTACCCGGGACAGGGAATGAAAAACTGTTTTTT

J: TRBJ2-3
V: TRBV6-4
D: TRBD2
size: few
CDR3: CASSDTSGGADTQYF
DNA: TGTGCCAGCAGTGACACTAGCGGGGGGGCCGATACGCAGTATTTT

J: TRBJ2-1
V: TRBV5-4
D: -
size: few
CDR3: CASSLDGPNEQFF
DNA: TGTGCCAGCAGCTTGGACGGTCCCAATGAGCAGTTCTTC

J: TRBJ1-5
V: TRBV27
D: -
size: -
CDR3: CASTTGNQPQHF
DNA: TGTGCCAGCACTACGGGCAATCAGCCCCAGCATTTT

J: TRBJ1-1
V: TRBV18
D: -
size: -
CDR3: CASSKPRGGTEAFF
DNA: TGTGCCAGCTCCAAACCCCGTGGGGGCACTGAAGCTTTCTTT

J: TRBJ2-7
V: TRBV5-1
D: -
size: -
CDR3: CASSPIRVDSYEQYF
DNA: TGCGCCAGCAGCCCAATTAGGGTTGATTCCTACGAGCAGTACTTC

J: TRBJ1-2
V: TRBV29-1
D: -
size: few
CDR3: CSVVLQGAYGYTF
DNA: TGCAGCGTTGTCCTACAGGGTGCCTATGGCTACACCTTC

J: TRBJ1-1
V: TRBV7-8
D: -
size: -
CDR3: CASSFLRRGTEAFF
DNA: TGTGCCAGCAGCTTCCTCCGGAGGGGAACTGAAGCTTTCTTT

J: TRBJ1-6
V: TRBV27
D: -
size: -
CDR3: CASSPMGGFGNSPLHF
DNA: TGTGCCAGCAGTCCAATGGGGGGGTTCGGTAATTCACCCCTCCACTTT

J: TRBJ2-3
V: TRBV11-2
D: TRBD1
size: -
CDR3: CASSDRQGALDTQYF
DNA: TGTGCCAGCAGCGACCGACAGGGGGCCTTAGATACGCAGTATTTT

J: TRBJ2-5
V: TRBV5-6
D: -
size: few
CDR3: CASSPPNVEETQYF
DNA: TGTGCCAGCAGCCCGCCCAACGTAGAGGAGACCCAGTACTTC

J: TRBJ1-1
V: TRBV30
D: -
size: few
CDR3: CAWNEMLPEAFF
DNA: TGTGCCTGGAACGAGATGCTCCCTGAAGCTTTCTTT

J: TRBJ2-2
V: TRBV12-5
D: TRBD2
size: -
CDR3: CASGLPGLAFSTGELFF
DNA: TGTGCTAGTGGTTTGCCGGGACTAGCTTTTAGCACCGGGGAGCTGTTTTTT

J: TRBJ2-7
V: TRBV18
D: TRBD2
size: -
CDR3: CASSPAGTSVYEQYF
DNA: TGTGCCAGCTCACCAGCCGGGACTAGCGTCTACGAGCAGTACTTC

J: TRBJ2-1
V: TRBV29-1
D: -
size: -
CDR3: CSVPLGPGGYNEQFF
DNA: TGCAGCGTCCCTCTAGGGCCAGGAGGCTACAATGAGCAGTTCTTC

J: TRBJ2-1
V: TRBV19
D: -
size: -
CDR3: CASSSRVFYNEQFF
DNA: TGTGCCAGTAGTTCACGGGTCTTCTACAATGAGCAGTTCTTC

J: TRBJ2-7
V: TRBV23-1
D: TRBD1
size: -
CDR3: CASSQFVSGTAIREQYF
DNA: TGCGCCAGCAGTCAATTTGTATCCGGGACAGCGATAAGGGAGCAGTACTTC

J: TRBJ2-5
V: TRBV5-1
D: TRBD1
size: -
CDR3: CASSSTGGETQYF
DNA: TGCGCCAGCAGCTCGACAGGGGGGGAGACCCAGTACTTC

J: TRBJ1-1
V: TRBV6-5
D: TRBD1
size: -
CDR3: CASSDPWTGNTEAFF
DNA: TGTGCCAGCAGCGACCCTTGGACAGGGAACACTGAAGCTTTCTTT

J: TRBJ2-6
V: TRBV23-1
D: TRBD1
size: few
CDR3: CASSQGTAPSGANVLTF
DNA: TGCGCCAGCAGTCAAGGGACAGCTCCGTCTGGGGCCAACGTCCTGACTTTC

J: TRBJ2-4
V: TRBV5-6
D: TRBD1
size: -
CDR3: CASSFQGDIQYF
DNA: TGTGCCAGCAGCTTTCAGGGGGACATTCAGTACTTC

J: TRBJ1-6
V: TRBV30
D: -
size: -
CDR3: CAWSVDLTLHF
DNA: TGTGCCTGGAGTGTCGACCTGACCCTCCACTTT

J: TRBJ2-7
V: TRBV7-8
D: TRBD2
size: few
CDR3: CASSLDLAGDYEQYF
DNA: TGTGCCAGCAGCTTAGACCTAGCGGGGGATTACGAGCAGTACTTC

J: TRBJ1-4
V: TRBV30
D: -
size: -
CDR3: CAWSVGAGADEKLFF
DNA: TGTGCCTGGAGTGTAGGGGCAGGGGCCGATGAAAAACTGTTTTTT

J: TRBJ1-2
V: TRBV5-1
D: -
size: few
CDR3: CASSGNGLTNAAYGYTF
DNA: TGCGCCAGCAGCGGAAACGGGCTAACCAACGCAGCCTATGGCTACACCTTC

J: TRBJ2-3
V: TRBV27
D: TRBD2
size: -
CDR3: CASSPSGGMADTQYF
DNA: TGTGCCAGCAGTCCTAGCGGGGGGATGGCAGATACGCAGTATTTT

J: TRBJ2-7
V: TRBV2
D: TRBD1
size: -
CDR3: CASWTGQGVVALYF
DNA: TGTGCCAGCTGGACGGGACAGGGGGTTGTCGCTCTGTACTTC

J: TRBJ1-2
V: TRBV29-1
D: -
size: -
CDR3: CSAGQSNYGYTF
DNA: TGCAGCGCCGGACAGTCGAACTATGGCTACACCTTC

J: TRBJ2-3
V: TRBV4-1
D: -
size: -
CDR3: CASSAIRDSTDTQYF
DNA: TGCGCCAGCAGCGCTATCCGGGACAGCACAGATACGCAGTATTTT

J: TRBJ2-5
V: TRBV27
D: TRBD2
size: -
CDR3: CASSLLRTSGPETQYF
DNA: TGTGCCAGCAGTTTATTGAGGACTAGCGGGCCAGAGACCCAGTACTTC

J: TRBJ2-7
V: TRBV29-1
D: TRBD2
size: few
CDR3: CSVELAGSYEQYF
DNA: TGCAGCGTTGAACTAGCGGGGAGTTACGAGCAGTACTTC

J: TRBJ2-6
V: TRBV29-1
D: -
size: -
CDR3: CSAKMGSGANVLTF
DNA: TGCAGCGCTAAAATGGGCTCTGGGGCCAACGTCCTGACTTTC

J: TRBJ2-5
V: TRBV29-1
D: -
size: -
CDR3: CSVIGGKETQYF
DNA: TGCAGCGTTATCGGGGGAAAAGAGACCCAGTACTTC

J: TRBJ1-1
V: TRBV30
D: -
size: -
CDR3: CAVEYLLKSAGGTEAFF
DNA: TGTGCCGTGGAGTACCTGCTGAAATCCGCCGGGGGCACTGAAGCTTTCTTT

J: TRBJ2-7
V: TRBV27
D: -
size: few
CDR3: CASSLTGPPYEQYF
DNA: TGTGCCAGCAGTTTAACAGGCCCCCCCTACGAGCAGTACTTC

J: TRBJ2-2
V: TRBV5-6
D: TRBD1
size: -
CDR3: CASSLGPGGPGELFF
DNA: TGTGCCAGCAGCTTGGGACCAGGGGGACCCGGGGAGCTGTTTTTT